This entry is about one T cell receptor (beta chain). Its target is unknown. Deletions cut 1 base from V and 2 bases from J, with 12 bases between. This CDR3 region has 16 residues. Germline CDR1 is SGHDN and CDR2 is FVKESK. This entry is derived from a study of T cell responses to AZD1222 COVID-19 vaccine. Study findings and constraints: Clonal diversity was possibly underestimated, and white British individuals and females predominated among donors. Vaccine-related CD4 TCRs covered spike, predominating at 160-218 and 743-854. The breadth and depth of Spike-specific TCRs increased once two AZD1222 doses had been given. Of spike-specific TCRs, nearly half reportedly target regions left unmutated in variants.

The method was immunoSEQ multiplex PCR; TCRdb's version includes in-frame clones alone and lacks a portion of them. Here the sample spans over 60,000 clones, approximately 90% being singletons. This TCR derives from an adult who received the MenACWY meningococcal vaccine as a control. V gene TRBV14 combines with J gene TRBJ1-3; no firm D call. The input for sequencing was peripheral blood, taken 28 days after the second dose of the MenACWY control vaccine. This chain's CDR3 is CASSQGQAWPGNTIYF. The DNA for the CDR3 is TGTGCCAGCAGCCAAGGGCAGGCCTGGCCTGGAAACACCATATATTTT.